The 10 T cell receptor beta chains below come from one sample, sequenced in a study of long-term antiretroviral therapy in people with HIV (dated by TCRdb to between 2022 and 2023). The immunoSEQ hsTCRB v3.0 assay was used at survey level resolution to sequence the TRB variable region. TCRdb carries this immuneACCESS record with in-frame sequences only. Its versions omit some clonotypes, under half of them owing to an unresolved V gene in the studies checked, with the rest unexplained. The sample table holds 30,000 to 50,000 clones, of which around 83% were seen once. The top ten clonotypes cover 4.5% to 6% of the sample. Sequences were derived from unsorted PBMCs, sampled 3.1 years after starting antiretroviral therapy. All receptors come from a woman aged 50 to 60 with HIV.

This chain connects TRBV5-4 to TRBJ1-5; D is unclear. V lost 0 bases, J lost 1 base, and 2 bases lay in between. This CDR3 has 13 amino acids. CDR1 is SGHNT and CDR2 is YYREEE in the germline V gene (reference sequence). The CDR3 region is CASSLDSNQPQHF. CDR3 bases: TGTGCCAGCAGCTTGGACAGCAATCAGCCCCAGCATTTT.

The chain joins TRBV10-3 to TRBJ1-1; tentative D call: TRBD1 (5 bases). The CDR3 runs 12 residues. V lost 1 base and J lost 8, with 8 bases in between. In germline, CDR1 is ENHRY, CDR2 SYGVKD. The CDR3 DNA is TGTGCCATCAGTGAGTGGAGGGGAGAAGCTTTCTTT. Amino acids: CAISEWRGEAFF.

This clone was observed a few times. CDR3 DNA: TGTGCCAGCAGAGCCGGGACAGGGGTGAATGAGCAGTTCTTC. Residues: CASRAGTGVNEQFF. The genes are TRBV6-5 and TRBJ2-1, with 10 bases lining up with TRBD1. Germline lookup yields CDR1 MNHEY and CDR2 SVGAGI. Trimming cost V 6 bases and J 7 bases; bases outside gene matches: 6. The CDR3 is 14 amino acids.

The DNA of the CDR3 is TGTGCCAGCAGCTTAAGCCCCCAGGGCTCCTACGAGCAGTACTTC. Residues: CASSLSPQGSYEQYF. The V and J genes are TRBV11-2 and TRBJ2-7, with D perhaps matching TRBD1 (5 bases). This CDR3 region has 15 residues. Trimming took off 2 bases at V and 0 bases at J, with 11 bases between the two ends. Germline lookup yields CDR1 SGHAT and CDR2 FQNNGV.

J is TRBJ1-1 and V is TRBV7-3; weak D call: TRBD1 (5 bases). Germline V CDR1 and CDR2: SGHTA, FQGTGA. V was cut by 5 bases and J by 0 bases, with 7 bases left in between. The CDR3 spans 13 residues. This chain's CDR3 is CASSLTVNTEAFF. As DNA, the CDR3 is TGTGCCAGCAGCCTGACAGTGAACACTGAAGCTTTCTTT.

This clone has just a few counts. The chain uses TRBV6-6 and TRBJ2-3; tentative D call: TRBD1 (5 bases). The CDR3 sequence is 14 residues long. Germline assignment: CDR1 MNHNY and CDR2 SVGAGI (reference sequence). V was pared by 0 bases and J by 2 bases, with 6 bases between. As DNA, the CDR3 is TGTGCCAGCAGTTACTCGGACAACACAGATACGCAGTATTTT. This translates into CASSYSDNTDTQYF.

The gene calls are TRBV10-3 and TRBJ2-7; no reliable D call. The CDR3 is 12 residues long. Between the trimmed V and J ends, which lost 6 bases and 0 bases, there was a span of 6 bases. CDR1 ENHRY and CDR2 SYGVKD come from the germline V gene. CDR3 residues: CAISPSSYEQYF. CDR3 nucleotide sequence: TGTGCCATCAGCCCAAGCTCCTACGAGCAGTACTTC.

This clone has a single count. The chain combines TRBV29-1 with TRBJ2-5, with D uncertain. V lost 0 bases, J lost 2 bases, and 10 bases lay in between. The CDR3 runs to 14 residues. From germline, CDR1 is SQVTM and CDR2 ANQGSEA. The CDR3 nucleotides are TGCAGCGTTGAAGATGTCGCCGCACAAGAGACCCAGTACTTC. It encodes CSVEDVAAQETQYF.

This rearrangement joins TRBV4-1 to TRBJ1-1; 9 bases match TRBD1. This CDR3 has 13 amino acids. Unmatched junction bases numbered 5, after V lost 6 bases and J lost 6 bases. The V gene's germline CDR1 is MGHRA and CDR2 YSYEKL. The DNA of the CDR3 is TGCGCCAGCAGTGTACAGGGGGCGCCTGAAGCTTTCTTT. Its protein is CASSVQGAPEAFF.

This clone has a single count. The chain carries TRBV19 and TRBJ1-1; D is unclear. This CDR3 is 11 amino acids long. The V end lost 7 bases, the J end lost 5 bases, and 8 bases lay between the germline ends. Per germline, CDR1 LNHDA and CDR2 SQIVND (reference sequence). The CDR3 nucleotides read TGTGCCAGTACGTGGAGGACTGAAGCTTTCTTT. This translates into CASTWRTEAFF. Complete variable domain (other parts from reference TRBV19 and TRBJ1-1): DGGITQSPKYLFRKEGQNVTLSCEQNLNHDAMYWYRQDPGQGLRLIYYSQIVNDFQKGDIAEGYSVSREKKESFPLTVTSAQKNPTAFYLCASTWRTEAFFGQGTRLTVV.